This T cell receptor beta chain was captured in a study of T cells after yellow fever vaccination. Details on this clonotype: Its antigen is not identified.

This CDR3 has 15 amino acids. Trimming shortened V by 1 base and J by 3 bases, and 9 bases separated the two germline ends. In germline, CDR1 is LGHDT, CDR2 YNNKEL (reference sequence). Overall study results and limits: Sorted repertoires could include abundant contaminating clonotypes from bulk cells. It was a small share of clonotypes that appeared in both CD4 and CD8 compartments. A weaker but faster secondary response was observed, peaking on day 5 versus 15. The booster response re-showed most primary clones: approximately 95% CD4, about 89% CD8.

TCRdb ran MiXCR on the 5' RACE reads and lists one entry per CDR3 protein. The data show 340,000 or so distinct CDR3 sequences, approximately 13% seen once. This chain connects TRBV3-1 to TRBJ1-4; D uncertain. This TCR was recovered from a young man who received the YFV17D yellow fever vaccine. Sequences were derived from CD4+ T cells sorted from PBMCs, sampled 15 days after the yellow fever booster vaccination. CDR3 sequence reads: CASSQGLGPNEKLFF. The DNA for the CDR3 is TGTGCCAGCAGCCAAGGACTTGGCCCTAATGAAAAACTGTTTTTT.